The rows below give T cell receptor beta chains drawn from one sample of a study of blood T cell repertoires in COVID-19. The method was immunoSEQ multiplex PCR; TCRdb's version includes in-frame clones alone and lacks a portion of them. The sample contains 97,000 or so clones, roughly four fifths of which appear only once. Material: peripheral blood. The source is a man between 35 and 55 years old with active or convalescent COVID-19. Each CDR3 is given with its conserved first and last residue. D genes are given only for firm matches. Size values are once, few and many counts, or a class for expanded clones, and some rows have none.

V gene	J gene	D gene	clone size	CDR3 DNA	CDR3 protein
TRBV7-2	TRBJ2-1	-	-	TGTGCCAGCAGCTTAGCCCCCCTGGCAGCGAGCAATGAGCAGTTCTTC	CASSLAPLAASNEQFF
TRBV5-6	TRBJ2-4	TRBD2	-	TGTGCCAGCAGCTGGTATAGCGGGGGGGCCACCAAAAACATTCAGTACTTC	CASSWYSGGATKNIQYF
TRBV19	TRBJ2-5	-	-	TGTGCCAGTAGTATTGACGGGGACTTTGCGGAGACCCAGTACTTC	CASSIDGDFAETQYF
TRBV4-2	TRBJ2-3	TRBD2	-	TGTGCCAGCAGCCAAGAGACTGTGCGGGGGGGCGGGAATACGCAGTATTTT	CASSQETVRGGGNTQYF
TRBV3-1/TRBV3-2	TRBJ2-7	TRBD1	-	TGTGCCAGCAGCCAAAACAGGGACAGGGTATACGAGCAGTACTTC	CASSQNRDRVYEQYF
TRBV11-2	TRBJ2-6	-	-	TGTGCCAGCAGCTTACCGTCTGGGGCCAACGTCCTGACTTTC	CASSLPSGANVLTF
TRBV12-5	TRBJ2-1	TRBD2	-	TGTGCTAGTGGTTTGTCCGGGACTAGCGGGGGGGCTTACAATGAGCAGTTCTTC	CASGLSGTSGGAYNEQFF
TRBV9	TRBJ2-3	TRBD2	few	TGTGCCAGCAGCGTTAGCGGGTATAGCACAGATACGCAGTATTTT	CASSVSGYSTDTQYF
TRBV11-2	TRBJ1-2	-	-	TGTGCCAGCAGCTCGGGCAGGGGAATACGTGGCTACACCTTC	CASSSGRGIRGYTF
TRBV19	TRBJ1-2	-	-	TGTGCCAGTAGTATGATCTCGGGGATCAACTATGGCTACACCTTC	CASSMISGINYGYTF
TRBV9	TRBJ2-2	-	-	TGTGCCAGCAGCGCCCCCGGGATCGGGGAGCTGTTTTTT	CASSAPGIGELFF
TRBV10-1	TRBJ2-2	-	many	TGCGCCAGCAGTGACCTATCCCCCACCGGGGAGCTGTTTTTT	CASSDLSPTGELFF
TRBV19	TRBJ2-4	-	-	TGTGCCAGTAGTATAGCCCGGGAGTCCAAAAACATTCAGTACTTC	CASSIARESKNIQYF
TRBV6-5	TRBJ1-2	-	-	TGTGCCAGCACCAGGGATATTTATGGCTACACCTTC	CASTRDIYGYTF
TRBV6-1	TRBJ1-5	TRBD1	-	TGTGCCAGCAGTGAACGGGGACAGGATAGCAATCAGCCCCAGCATTTT	CASSERGQDSNQPQHF
TRBV20-1	TRBJ1-2	TRBD1	once	TGCAGTGCTAGTGACAGGGGGCGCGGGAATGGCTACACCTTC	CSASDRGRGNGYTF
TRBV29-1	TRBJ2-7	-	-	TGCAGCGTTGAGGGGGCCACGGGGGAGCAGTACTTC	CSVEGATGEQYF
TRBV19	TRBJ1-5	TRBD1	-	TGTGCCAGTAAGTCGCAGGGGGTAAGCAATCAGCCCCAGCATTTT	CASKSQGVSNQPQHF
TRBV18	TRBJ2-1	TRBD2	-	TGTGCCAGCTCACCACCACGTCGGGGGGACTACAATGAGCAGTTCTTC	CASSPPRRGDYNEQFF
TRBV27	TRBJ1-5	-	-	TGTGCCAGCAGTTTAGAAGGAGTGGGTCAGCCCCAGCATTTT	CASSLEGVGQPQHF
TRBV11-2	TRBJ1-3	TRBD1	-	TGTGCCAGCAGCTCGGGACAGGTGACCCCACTCTTCTCTGGAAACACCATATATTTT	CASSSGQVTPLFSGNTIYF
TRBV19	TRBJ1-1	-	-	TGTGCCAGTAGTCGAGACAGACGAATGAACACTGAAGCTTTCTTT	CASSRDRRMNTEAFF
TRBV14	TRBJ1-6	TRBD1	-	TGTGCCAGCAGCCAGCCCGGGACAGGGTATTCACCCCTCCACTTT	CASSQPGTGYSPLHF
TRBV20-1	TRBJ2-7	-	-	TGCAGTGCTAGCGCTACCTACGAGCAGTACTTC	CSASATYEQYF
TRBV27	TRBJ2-1	TRBD2	-	TGTGCCAGCAGTTTAACTGCCCCCGGGACTAGTGTTTTGGGTTCCTACAATGAGCAGTTCTTC	CASSLTAPGTSVLGSYNEQFF
TRBV18	TRBJ2-1	-	once	TGTGCCAGCTCACTCAGTATGGGACAAGTCCCCCATGAGCAGTTCTTC	CASSLSMGQVPHEQFF
TRBV18	TRBJ1-2	-	few	TGTGCCAGCTCACCAATGCCGGAGGGAAGCTACACCTTC	CASSPMPEGSYTF
TRBV13	TRBJ1-1	-	-	TGTGCCAGCAGCTTCACAGGAAATTTGAACACTGAAGCTTTCTTT	CASSFTGNLNTEAFF
TRBV29-1	TRBJ1-1	TRBD1	-	TGCAGCGTCGACAGGGGAGGGACTGAAGCTTTCTTT	CSVDRGGTEAFF
TRBV7-8	TRBJ1-5	-	-	TGTGCCAGCAGCTTGGCACCATATAGCAATCAGCCCCAGCATTTT	CASSLAPYSNQPQHF